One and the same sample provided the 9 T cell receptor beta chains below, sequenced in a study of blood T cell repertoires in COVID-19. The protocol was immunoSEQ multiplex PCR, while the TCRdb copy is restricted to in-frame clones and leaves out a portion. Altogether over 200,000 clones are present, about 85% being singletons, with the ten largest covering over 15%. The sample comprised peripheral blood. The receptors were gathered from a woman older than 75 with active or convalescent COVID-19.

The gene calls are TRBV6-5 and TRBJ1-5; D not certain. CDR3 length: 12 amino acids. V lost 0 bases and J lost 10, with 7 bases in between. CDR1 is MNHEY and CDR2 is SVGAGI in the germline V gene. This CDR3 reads CASSYSGGPQHF. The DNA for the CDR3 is TGTGCCAGCAGTTACTCGGGAGGACCCCAGCATTTT.

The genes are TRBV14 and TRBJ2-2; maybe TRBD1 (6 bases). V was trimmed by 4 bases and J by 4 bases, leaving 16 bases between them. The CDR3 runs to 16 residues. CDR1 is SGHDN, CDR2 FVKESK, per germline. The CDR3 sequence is CASSPFRGIGTGELFF. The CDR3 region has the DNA TGTGCCAGCAGCCCGTTCAGGGGAATCGGCACCGGGGAGCTGTTTTTT.

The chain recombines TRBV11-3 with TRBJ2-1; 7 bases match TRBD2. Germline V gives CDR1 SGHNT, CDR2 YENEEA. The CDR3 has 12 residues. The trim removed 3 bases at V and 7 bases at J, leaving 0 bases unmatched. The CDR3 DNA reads TGTGCCAGCAGCTTTAGCGGGAATGAGCAGTTCTTC. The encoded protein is CASSFSGNEQFF.

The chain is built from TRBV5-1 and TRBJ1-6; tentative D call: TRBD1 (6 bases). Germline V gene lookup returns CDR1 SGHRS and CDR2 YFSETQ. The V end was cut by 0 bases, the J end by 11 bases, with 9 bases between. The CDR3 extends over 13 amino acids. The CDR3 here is CASSLEEGAPLHF. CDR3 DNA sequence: TGCGCCAGCAGCTTGGAAGAGGGGGCACCCCTCCACTTT.

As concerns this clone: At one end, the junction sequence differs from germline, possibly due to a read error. CDR3 in DNA: TGTGCCAGCAGCGCCCGAACAGGAGAAAACTATGACTACACCTTC. This codes for CASSARTGENYDYTF. J is TRBJ1-2 and V is TRBV9, with D perhaps matching TRBD1 (5 bases). Germline lookup yields CDR1 SGDLS and CDR2 YYNGEE. CDR3 length equals 15 residues.

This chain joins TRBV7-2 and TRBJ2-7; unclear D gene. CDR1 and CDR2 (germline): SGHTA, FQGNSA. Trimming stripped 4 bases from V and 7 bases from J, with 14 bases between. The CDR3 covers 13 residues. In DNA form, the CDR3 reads TGTGCCAGCAGCTACCCCTACTCTTGGGAGCAGTACTTC. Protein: CASSYPYSWEQYF.

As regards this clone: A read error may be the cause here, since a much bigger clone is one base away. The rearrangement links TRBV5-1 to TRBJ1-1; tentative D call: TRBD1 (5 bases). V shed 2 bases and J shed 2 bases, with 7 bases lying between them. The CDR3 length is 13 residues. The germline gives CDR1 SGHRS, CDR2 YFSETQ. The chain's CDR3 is CASSFDSNTEAFF. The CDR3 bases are TGCGCCAGCAGCTTCGACAGCAACACTGAAGCTTTCTTT.

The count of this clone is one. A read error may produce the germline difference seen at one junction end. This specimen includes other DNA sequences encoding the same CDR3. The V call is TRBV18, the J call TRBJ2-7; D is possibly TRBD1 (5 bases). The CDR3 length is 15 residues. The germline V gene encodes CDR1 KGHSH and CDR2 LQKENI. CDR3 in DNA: TGCGCCAGCTCACGAGGACATAGGGACTCCTACGAGCAGTACTTC. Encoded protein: CASSRGHRDSYEQYF.

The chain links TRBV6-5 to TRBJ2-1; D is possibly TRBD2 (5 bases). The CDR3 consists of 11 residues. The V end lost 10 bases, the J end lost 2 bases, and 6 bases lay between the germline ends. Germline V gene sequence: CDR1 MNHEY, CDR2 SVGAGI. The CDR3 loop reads CATGTYNEQFF. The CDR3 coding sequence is TGTGCCACCGGGACCTACAATGAGCAGTTCTTC.